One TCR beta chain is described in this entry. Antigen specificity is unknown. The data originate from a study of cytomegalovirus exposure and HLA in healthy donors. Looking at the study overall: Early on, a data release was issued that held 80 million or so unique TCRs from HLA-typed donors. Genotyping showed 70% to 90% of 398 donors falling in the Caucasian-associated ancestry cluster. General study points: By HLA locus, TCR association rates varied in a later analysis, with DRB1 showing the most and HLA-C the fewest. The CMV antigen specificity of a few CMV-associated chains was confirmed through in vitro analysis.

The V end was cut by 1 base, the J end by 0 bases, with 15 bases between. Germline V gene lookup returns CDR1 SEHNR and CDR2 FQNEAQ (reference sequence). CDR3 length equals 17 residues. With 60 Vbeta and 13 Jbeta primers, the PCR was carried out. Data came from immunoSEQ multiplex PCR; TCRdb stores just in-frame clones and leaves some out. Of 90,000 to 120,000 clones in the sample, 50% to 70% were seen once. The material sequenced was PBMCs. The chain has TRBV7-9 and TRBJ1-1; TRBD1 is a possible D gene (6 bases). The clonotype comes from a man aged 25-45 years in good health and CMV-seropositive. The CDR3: CASSLEGWGGLNTEAFF. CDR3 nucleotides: TGTGCCAGCAGCTTAGAGGGATGGGGGGGCCTGAACACTGAAGCTTTCTTT.